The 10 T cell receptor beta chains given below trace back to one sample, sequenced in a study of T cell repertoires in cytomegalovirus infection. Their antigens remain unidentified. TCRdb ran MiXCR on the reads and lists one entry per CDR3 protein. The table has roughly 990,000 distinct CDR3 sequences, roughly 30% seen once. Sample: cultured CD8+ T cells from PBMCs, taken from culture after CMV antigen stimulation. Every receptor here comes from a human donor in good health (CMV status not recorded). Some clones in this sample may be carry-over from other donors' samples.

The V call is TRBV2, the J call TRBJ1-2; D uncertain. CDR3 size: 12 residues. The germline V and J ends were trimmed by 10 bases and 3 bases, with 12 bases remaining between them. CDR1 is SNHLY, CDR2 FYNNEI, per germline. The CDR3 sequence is CATPHPDYGYTF. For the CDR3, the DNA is TGTGCCACTCCACACCCTGACTATGGCTACACCTTC.

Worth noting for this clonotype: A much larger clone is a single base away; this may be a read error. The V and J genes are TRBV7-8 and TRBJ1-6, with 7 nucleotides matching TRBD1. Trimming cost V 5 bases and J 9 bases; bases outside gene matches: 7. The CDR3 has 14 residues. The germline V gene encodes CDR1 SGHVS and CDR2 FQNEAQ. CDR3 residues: CASSAGAGGSPLHF. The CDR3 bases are TGTGCCAGCAGCGCCGGGGCAGGGGGTTCACCCCTCCACTTT. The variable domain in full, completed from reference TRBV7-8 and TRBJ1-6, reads GAGVSQSPRYKVAKRGQDVALRCDPISGHVSLFWYQQALGQGPEFLTYFQNEAQLDKSGLPSDRFFAERPEGSVSTLKIQRTQQEDSAVYLCASSAGAGGSPLHFGNGTRLTVT.

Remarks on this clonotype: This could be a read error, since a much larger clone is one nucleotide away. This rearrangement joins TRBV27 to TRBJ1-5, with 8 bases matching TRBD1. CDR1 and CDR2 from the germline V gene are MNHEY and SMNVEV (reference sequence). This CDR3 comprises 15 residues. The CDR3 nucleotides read TGTGCCAACAGTCCGGAGGGACAGGGCAATCAGCCCCAGCATTTT. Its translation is CANSPEGQGNQPQHF.

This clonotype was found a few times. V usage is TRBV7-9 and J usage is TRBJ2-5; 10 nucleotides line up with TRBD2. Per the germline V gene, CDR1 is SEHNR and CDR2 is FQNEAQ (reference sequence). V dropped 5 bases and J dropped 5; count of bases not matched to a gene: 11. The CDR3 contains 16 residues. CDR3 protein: CASSLLGTSAGETQYF. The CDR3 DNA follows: TGTGCCAGCAGCCTCCTCGGGACTAGCGCCGGGGAGACCCAGTACTTC.

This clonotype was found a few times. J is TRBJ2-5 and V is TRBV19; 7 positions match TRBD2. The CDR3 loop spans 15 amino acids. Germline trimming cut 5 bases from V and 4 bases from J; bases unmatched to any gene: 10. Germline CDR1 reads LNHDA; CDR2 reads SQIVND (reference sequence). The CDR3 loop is CASSGSGVVGETQYF. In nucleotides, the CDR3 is TGTGCCAGTAGTGGGAGCGGGGTGGTCGGAGAGACCCAGTACTTC.

This CDR3 reads CSALGSSGNTIYF. CDR3 sequence (DNA): TGCAGTGCCCTAGGGTCCTCTGGAAACACCATATATTTT. This chain links TRBV20-1 with TRBJ1-3; D is ambiguous. With 6 bases removed from V and 0 bases from J, the gap between germline ends came to 9 bases. CDR3 length equals 13 residues. From germline, CDR1 is DFQATT and CDR2 SNEGSKA (reference sequence).

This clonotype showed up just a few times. CDR3 amino acids: CASSSGGRMNTEAFF. The CDR3 DNA is TGTGCCAGCAGTTCCGGAGGAAGAATGAACACTGAAGCTTTCTTT. This chain links TRBV12-3 or TRBV12-4 with TRBJ1-1, with D unclear. The CDR3 covers 15 residues. V dropped 4 bases and J dropped 0 bases, with 12 bases sitting between them.

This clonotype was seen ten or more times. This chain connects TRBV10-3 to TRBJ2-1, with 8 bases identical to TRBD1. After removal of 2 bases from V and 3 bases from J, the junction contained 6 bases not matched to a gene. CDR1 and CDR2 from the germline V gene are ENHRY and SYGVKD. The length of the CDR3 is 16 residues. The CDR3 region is CAISEPGQGRYNEQFF. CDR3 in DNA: TGTGCCATCAGTGAGCCTGGACAGGGCCGCTACAATGAGCAGTTCTTC.

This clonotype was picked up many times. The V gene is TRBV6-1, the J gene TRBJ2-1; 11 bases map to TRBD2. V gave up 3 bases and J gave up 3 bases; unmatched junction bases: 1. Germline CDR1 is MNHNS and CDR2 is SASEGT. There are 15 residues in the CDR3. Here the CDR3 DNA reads TGTGCCAGCAGTGACGGGACTAGCGGCTACAATGAGCAGTTCTTC. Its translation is CASSDGTSGYNEQFF.

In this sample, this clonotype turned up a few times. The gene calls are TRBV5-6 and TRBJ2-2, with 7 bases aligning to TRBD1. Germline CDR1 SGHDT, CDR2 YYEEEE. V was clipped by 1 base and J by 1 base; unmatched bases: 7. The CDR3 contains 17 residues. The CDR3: CASSLSETGLNTGELFF. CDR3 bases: TGTGCCAGCAGCTTGTCCGAGACAGGGCTGAACACCGGGGAGCTGTTTTTT.